This entry concerns a single T cell receptor (beta chain). Trimming cost V 4 bases and J 3 bases, with 11 bases left between them. The germline CDR1 and CDR2 sequences are SGDLS and YYNGEE. The CDR3 is 13 amino acids. The data were produced by immunoSEQ multiplex PCR, yet TCRdb's version contains in-frame clones alone and is incomplete. The table has under 25,000 clones, more than 75% seen once; the top ten hold around 11%. The time point denotes: peripheral blood 6 weeks after treatment start. Anywhere from 1 to 8 samples came from each patient, spanning pretreatment and on-treatment. These data come from a study of PD-L1 blockade in urothelial cancer. Study information: About nine tenths of the roughly 30 patients comprised males who had bladder-origin urothelial cancer. At 3 weeks (second dose) and 6 weeks after starting treatment, blood was analyzed. Across blood samples, T cells had a median count of roughly 140,000.

Sequences were derived from PBMCs, sampled around atezolizumab (anti-PD-L1) treatment. The gene calls are TRBV9 and TRBJ2-7, with D possibly being TRBD2 (5 bases). This clonotype was obtained from a woman in her sixties with urothelial cancer. The CDR3, as DNA: TGTGCCAGCAGCCCTGGGAGTTACTACGAGCAGTACTTC. This translates into CASSPGSYYEQYF.